This TCR beta chain was observed in a study of blood T cells in healthy people across ages. The study's findings and limits: Observed TCR beta diversity per million T cells went down as age went up. This fall followed a roughly linear course with age.

Worth noting for this clonotype: What it binds is not known.

Per the germline V gene, CDR1 is SGHDT and CDR2 is YYEEEE. This CDR3 region has 14 residues. Trimming took 2 bases from V and 5 from J, leaving 13 bases between them. Then a second PCR, running roughly 7 to 11 cycles, was carried out with a sample-barcoded 5' primer and a J-beta primer mix. Every cDNA molecule carried a tag from a template-switch adaptor bearing 12 random nucleotides. TCRdb reprocessed the 5' RACE reads with MiXCR, giving one entry per CDR3 protein. In the table there are 1.5 million to 2 million distinct CDR3 sequences, around half of which are singletons. This sequence originates from a woman aged 40 to 50 in good health. Sequencing used blood. This rearrangement joins TRBV5-6 to TRBJ1-2, with D possibly matching TRBD1 (6 bases). The CDR3 DNA sequence: TGTGCCAGCAGCTTTACAGGGCGGTGGTATGGCTACACCTTC. It translates to CASSFTGRWYGYTF. The full variable domain, its missing parts supplied by reference TRBV5-6 and TRBJ1-2, is DAGVTQSPTHLIKTRGQQVTLRCSPKSGHDTVSWYQQALGQGPQFIFQYYEEEERQRGNFPDRFSGHQFPNYSSELNVNALLLGDSALYLCASSFTGRWYGYTFGSGTRLTVV.